Listed below are T cell receptor beta chains from one sample, sequenced in a study of PD-1 blockade in classical Hodgkin lymphoma. The table came from immunoSEQ multiplex PCR; TCRdb's copy has only in-frame clones and leaves some out. The data show 50,000 to 75,000 clones, with approximately 89% seen just once and roughly an eighth held by the top ten. Sequencing was performed on peripheral blood mononuclear cells (PBMCs), taken at baseline. These receptors were collected from a human donor with classical Hodgkin lymphoma. Each CDR3 is given with its conserved first and last residue. Each record gives: V gene, clone size, D gene, J gene, CDR3 DNA, CDR3 protein. The D gene is left open where the match is weak. Size is stated for part of the rows, as once, few or many counts, or as a class when the clone is expanded.

TRBV7-3	-	-	TRBJ1-1	TGTGCCAGCAGCCCCGATGGACGGGGAACTGAAGCTTTCTTT	CASSPDGRGTEAFF
TRBV5-1	-	TRBD1	TRBJ1-1	TGCGCCAGCAGCTGGCCGGGACAGGTGAACACTGAAGCTTTCTTT	CASSWPGQVNTEAFF
TRBV5-1	-	TRBD1	TRBJ1-1	TGCGCCAGCAGCTTGGAGGCAAAAACAGGGGGCGAAGCTTTCTTT	CASSLEAKTGGEAFF
TRBV14	-	-	TRBJ2-5	TGTGCCAGCAGCCAAGATAGGTCCGGGCAGATACAGGAGACCCAGTACTTC	CASSQDRSGQIQETQYF
TRBV6-6	-	-	TRBJ1-2	TGTGCCAGCAATACCGGGCCCTCCGGAGCCTATGGCTACACCTTC	CASNTGPSGAYGYTF
TRBV6-5	-	-	TRBJ2-2	TGTGCCAGCAGTCCCAACCGTATGGACACCGGGGAGCTGTTTTTT	CASSPNRMDTGELFF
TRBV5-6	-	TRBD1	TRBJ1-4	TGTGCCAGCAGTTATATCACAGGGGGCAGTGAAAAACTGTTTTTT	CASSYITGGSEKLFF
TRBV25-1	-	-	TRBJ1-6	TGTGCCAGCCGGGCGGCGGGCCATAATTCACCCCTCCACTTT	CASRAAGHNSPLHF
TRBV18	once	-	TRBJ2-7	TGTGCCAGCTCACCTGCATTCCCCTCCTACGAGCAGTACTTC	CASSPAFPSYEQYF
TRBV7-8	-	-	TRBJ1-6	TGTGCCAGCAGGCGGGGGATCAGTAATTCACCCCTCCACTTT	CASRRGISNSPLHF
TRBV2	-	-	TRBJ2-5	TGTGCCAGCAGTGTCAGGCGAAACGGGGAGACCCAGTACTTC	CASSVRRNGETQYF
TRBV13	few	-	TRBJ2-7	TGTGCCAGCAGCTTATTAGGAGGGGGCTCCTACGAGCAGTACTTC	CASSLLGGGSYEQYF
TRBV7-2	once	-	TRBJ2-5	TGTGCCAGCAGCTTATCTCCTAGCGTGACTCTCCAGTACTTC	CASSLSPSVTLQYF
TRBV28	-	TRBD2	TRBJ2-3	TGTGCCAGCAGTTTAGGACTAGCGGGGGGCACAGATACGCAGTATTTT	CASSLGLAGGTDTQYF
TRBV6-1	-	-	TRBJ1-5	TGTGCCAGCACCTTCTCGGTCGACAGCAATCAGCCCCAGCATTTT	CASTFSVDSNQPQHF
TRBV9	few	-	TRBJ1-2	TGTGCCAGCAGCTCACTACAGGGCTACACCTTC	CASSSLQGYTF
TRBV5-4	-	-	TRBJ2-7	TGTGCCAGCAGCCGCGGGACAATTCCCTACGAGCAGTACTTC	CASSRGTIPYEQYF